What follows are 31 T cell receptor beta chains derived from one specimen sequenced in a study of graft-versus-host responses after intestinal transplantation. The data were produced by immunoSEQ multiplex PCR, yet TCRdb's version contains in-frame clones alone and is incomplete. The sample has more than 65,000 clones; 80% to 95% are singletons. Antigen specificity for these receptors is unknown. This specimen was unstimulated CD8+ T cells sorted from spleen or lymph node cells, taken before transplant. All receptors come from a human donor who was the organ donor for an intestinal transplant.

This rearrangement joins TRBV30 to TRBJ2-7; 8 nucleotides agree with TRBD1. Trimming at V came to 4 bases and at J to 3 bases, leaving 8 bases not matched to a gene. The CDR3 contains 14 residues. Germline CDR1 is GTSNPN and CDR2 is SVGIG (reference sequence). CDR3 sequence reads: CAWKAGTGLYEQYF. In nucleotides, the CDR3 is TGTGCCTGGAAGGCTGGGACAGGACTCTACGAGCAGTACTTC.

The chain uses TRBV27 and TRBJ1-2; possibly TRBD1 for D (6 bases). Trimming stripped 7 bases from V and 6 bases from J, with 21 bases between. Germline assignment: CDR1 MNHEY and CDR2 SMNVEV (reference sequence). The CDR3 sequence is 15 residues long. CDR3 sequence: CASTPRGGVRNGYTF. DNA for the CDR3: TGTGCCAGCACCCCCCGAGGGGGGGTTAGGAATGGCTACACCTTC.

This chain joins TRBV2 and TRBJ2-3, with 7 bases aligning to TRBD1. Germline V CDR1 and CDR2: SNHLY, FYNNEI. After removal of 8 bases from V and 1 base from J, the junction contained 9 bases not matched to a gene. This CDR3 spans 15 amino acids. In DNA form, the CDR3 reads TGTGCCAGCGGGGAAGGGACAGCCGGCACAGATACGCAGTATTTT. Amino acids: CASGEGTAGTDTQYF.

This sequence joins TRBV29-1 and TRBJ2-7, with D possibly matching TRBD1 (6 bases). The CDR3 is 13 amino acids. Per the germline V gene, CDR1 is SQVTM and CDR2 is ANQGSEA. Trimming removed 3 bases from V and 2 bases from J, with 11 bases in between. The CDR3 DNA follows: TGCAGCGTTGACTCAGGGGAGACCTACGAGCAGTACTTC. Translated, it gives CSVDSGETYEQYF.

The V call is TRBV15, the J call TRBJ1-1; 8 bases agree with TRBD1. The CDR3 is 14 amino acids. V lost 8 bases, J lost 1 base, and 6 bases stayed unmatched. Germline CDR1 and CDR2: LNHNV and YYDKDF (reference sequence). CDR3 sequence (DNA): TGTGCCACCCTAACGGGACAGGAGAACACTGAAGCTTTCTTT. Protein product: CATLTGQENTEAFF.

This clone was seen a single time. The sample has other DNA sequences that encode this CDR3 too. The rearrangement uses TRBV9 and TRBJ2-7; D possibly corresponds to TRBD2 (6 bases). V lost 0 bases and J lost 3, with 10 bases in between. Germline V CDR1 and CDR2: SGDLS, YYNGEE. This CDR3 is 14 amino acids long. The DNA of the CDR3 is TGTGCCAGCAGCGTAGGTGCGGGAAGCTACGAGCAGTACTTC. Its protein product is CASSVGAGSYEQYF.

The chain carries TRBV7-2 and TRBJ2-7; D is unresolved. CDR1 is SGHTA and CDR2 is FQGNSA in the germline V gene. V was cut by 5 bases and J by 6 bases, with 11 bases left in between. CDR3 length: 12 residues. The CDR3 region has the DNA TGTGCCAGCAGCCAACCCCCGCGCGAGCAGTACTTC. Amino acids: CASSQPPREQYF.

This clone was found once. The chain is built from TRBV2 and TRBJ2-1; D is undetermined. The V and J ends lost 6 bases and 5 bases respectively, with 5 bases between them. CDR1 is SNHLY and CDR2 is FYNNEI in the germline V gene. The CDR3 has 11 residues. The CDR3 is CASSIHNEQFF. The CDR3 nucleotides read TGTGCCAGCAGCATCCACAATGAGCAGTTCTTC.

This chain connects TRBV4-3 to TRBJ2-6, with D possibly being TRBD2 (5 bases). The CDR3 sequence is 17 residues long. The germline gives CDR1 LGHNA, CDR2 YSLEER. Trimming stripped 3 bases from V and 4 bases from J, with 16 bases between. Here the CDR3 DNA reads TGCGCCAGCAGCCAGGACTTTAACTACCTCGGGGCCAACGTCCTGACTTTC. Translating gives CASSQDFNYLGANVLTF.

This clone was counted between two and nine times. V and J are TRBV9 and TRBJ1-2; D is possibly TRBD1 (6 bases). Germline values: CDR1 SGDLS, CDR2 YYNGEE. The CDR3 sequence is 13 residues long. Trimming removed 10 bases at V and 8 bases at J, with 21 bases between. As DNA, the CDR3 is TGTGCCTCCTTCGGGGGGGCGACTTGGGGCTACACCTTC. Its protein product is CASFGGATWGYTF.

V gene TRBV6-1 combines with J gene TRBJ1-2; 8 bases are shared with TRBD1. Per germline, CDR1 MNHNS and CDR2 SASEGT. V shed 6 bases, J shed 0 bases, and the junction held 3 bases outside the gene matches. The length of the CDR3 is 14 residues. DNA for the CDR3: TGTGCCAGCAGGACAGGGGAAGCTAACTATGGCTACACCTTC. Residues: CASRTGEANYGYTF.

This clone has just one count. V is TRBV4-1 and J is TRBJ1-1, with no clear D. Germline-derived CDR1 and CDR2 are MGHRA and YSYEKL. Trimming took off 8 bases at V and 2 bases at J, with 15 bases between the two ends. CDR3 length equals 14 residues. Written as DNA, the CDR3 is TGCGCCAGCCCCCACGGGAGGGCTAACACTGAAGCTTTCTTT. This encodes CASPHGRANTEAFF.

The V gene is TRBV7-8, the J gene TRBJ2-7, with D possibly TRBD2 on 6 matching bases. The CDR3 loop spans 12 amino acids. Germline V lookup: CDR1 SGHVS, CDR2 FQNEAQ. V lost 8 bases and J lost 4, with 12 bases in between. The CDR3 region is CASGLGGYEQYF. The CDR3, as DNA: TGTGCCAGCGGCCTGGGGGGATACGAGCAGTACTTC.

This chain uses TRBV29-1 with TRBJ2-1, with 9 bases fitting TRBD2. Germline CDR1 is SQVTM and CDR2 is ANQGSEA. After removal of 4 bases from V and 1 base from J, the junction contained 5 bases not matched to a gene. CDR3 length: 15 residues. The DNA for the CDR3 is TGCAGCGTTGTGCTGGGACTAGCTTCCTACAATGAGCAGTTCTTC. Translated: CSVVLGLASYNEQFF.

The CDR3 is CASSSLKQGTAYNEQFF. DNA of the CDR3: TGTGCCAGCAGTTCACTTAAACAGGGGACCGCCTACAATGAGCAGTTCTTC. V gene TRBV27 combines with J gene TRBJ2-1, with TRBD1 identical over 7 bases. This CDR3 has 17 residues. The V gene's germline CDR1 is MNHEY and CDR2 SMNVEV (reference sequence). Unmatched junction bases numbered 11, after V lost 4 bases and J lost 2 bases.

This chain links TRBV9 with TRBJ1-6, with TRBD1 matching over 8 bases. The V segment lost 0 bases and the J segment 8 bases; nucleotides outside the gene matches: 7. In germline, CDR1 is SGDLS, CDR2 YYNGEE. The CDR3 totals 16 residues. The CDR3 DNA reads TGTGCCAGCAGCGTAGGACTGGACAGGGCTTATTCACCCCTCCACTTT. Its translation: CASSVGLDRAYSPLHF.

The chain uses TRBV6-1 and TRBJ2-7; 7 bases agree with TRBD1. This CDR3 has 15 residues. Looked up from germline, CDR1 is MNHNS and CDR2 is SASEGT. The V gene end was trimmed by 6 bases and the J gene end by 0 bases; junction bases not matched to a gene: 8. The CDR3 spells CASRVDRAVSYEQYF. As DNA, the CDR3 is TGTGCCAGCAGGGTAGACAGGGCGGTCTCCTACGAGCAGTACTTC.

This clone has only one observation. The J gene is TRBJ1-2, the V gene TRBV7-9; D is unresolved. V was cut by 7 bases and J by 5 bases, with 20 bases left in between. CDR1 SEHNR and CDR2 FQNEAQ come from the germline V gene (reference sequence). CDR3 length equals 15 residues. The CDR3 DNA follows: TGTGCCAGCACCTTGGGCGGGAGGGAACGATATGGCTACACCTTC. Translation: CASTLGGRERYGYTF. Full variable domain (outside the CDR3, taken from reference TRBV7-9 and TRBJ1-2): DTGVSQNPRHKITKRGQNVTFRCDPISEHNRLYWYRQTLGQGPEFLTYFQNEAQLEKSRLLSDRFSAERPKGSFSTLEIQRTEQGDSAMYLCASTLGGRERYGYTFGSGTRLTVV.

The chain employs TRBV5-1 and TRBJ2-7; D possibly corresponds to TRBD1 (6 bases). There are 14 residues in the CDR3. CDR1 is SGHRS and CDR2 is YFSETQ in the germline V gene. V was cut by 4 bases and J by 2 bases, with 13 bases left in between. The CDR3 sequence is CASSPTQGTYEQYF. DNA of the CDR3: TGCGCCAGCAGCCCAACGCAGGGGACCTACGAGCAGTACTTC.

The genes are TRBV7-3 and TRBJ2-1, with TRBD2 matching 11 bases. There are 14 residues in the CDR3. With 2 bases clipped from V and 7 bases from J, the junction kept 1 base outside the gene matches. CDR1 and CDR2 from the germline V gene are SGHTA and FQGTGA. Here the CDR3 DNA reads TGTGCCAGCAGCTTACTAGCGGGGGGTAATGAGCAGTTCTTC. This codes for CASSLLAGGNEQFF. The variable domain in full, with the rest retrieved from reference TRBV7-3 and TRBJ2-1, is GAGVSQTPSNKVTEKGKYVELRCDPISGHTALYWYRQSLGQGPEFLIYFQGTGAADDSGLPNDRFFAVRPEGSVSTLKIQRTERGDSAVYLCASSLLAGGNEQFFGPGTRLTVL.

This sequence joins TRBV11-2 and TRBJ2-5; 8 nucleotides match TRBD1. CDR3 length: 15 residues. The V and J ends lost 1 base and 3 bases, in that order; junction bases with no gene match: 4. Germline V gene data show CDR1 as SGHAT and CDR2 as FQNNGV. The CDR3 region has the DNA TGTGCCAGCAGCTTAGGGGGACAGGAAGAAGAGACCCAGTACTTC. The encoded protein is CASSLGGQEEETQYF.

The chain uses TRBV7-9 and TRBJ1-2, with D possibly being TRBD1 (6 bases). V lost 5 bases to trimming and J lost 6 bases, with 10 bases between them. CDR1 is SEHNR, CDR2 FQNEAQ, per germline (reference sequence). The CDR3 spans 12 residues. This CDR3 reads CASSPGGHGYTF. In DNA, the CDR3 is TGTGCCAGCAGCCCGGGGGGCCATGGCTACACCTTC.

This CDR3 is CASSFPGTSGSSSYNEQFF. CDR3 nucleotide sequence: TGTGCCAGCAGCTTTCCCGGGACTAGCGGGTCGAGCTCCTACAATGAGCAGTTCTTC. The chain carries TRBV11-2 and TRBJ2-1, with 12 positions matching TRBD2. Germline-derived CDR1 and CDR2 are SGHAT and FQNNGV. V was clipped by 3 bases and J by 0 bases; unmatched bases: 9. CDR3 size: 19 residues.

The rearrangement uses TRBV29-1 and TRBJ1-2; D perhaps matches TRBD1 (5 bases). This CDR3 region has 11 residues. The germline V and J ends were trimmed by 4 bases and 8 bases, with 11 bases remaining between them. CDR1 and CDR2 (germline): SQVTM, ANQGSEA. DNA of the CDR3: TGCAGCGTTGGATCAGGGTACGGCTACACCTTC. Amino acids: CSVGSGYGYTF.

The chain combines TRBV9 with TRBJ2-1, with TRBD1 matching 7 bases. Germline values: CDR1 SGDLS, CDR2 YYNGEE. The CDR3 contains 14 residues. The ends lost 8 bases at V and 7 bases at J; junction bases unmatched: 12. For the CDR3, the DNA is TGTGCCAGTCACGGGGACAGTTCGAGGAATGAGCAGTTCTTC. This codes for CASHGDSSRNEQFF. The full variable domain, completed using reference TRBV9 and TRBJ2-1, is DSGVTQTPKHLITATGQRVTLRCSPRSGDLSVYWYQQSLDQGLQFLIQYYNGEERAKGNILERFSAQQFPDLHSELNLSSLELGDSALYFCASHGDSSRNEQFFGPGTRLTVL.

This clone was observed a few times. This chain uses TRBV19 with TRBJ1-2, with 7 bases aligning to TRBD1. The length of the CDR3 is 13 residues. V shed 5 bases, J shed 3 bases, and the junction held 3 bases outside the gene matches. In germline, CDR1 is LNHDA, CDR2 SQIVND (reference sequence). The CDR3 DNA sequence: TGTGCCAGTAGTGTTGGGACAGACTATGGCTACACCTTC. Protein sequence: CASSVGTDYGYTF.

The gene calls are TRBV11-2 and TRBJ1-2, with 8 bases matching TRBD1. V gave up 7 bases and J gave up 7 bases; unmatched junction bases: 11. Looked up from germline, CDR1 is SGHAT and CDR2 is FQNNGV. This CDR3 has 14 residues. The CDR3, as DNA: TGTGCCAGCAACCCAGGACAGGGAGGGGGTGGCTACACCTTC. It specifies CASNPGQGGGGYTF. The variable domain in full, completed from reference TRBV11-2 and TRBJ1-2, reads EAGVAQSPRYKIIEKRQSVAFWCNPISGHATLYWYQQILGQGPKLLIQFQNNGVVDDSQLPKDRFSAERLKGVDSTLKIQPAKLEDSAVYLCASNPGQGGGGYTFGSGTRLTVV.

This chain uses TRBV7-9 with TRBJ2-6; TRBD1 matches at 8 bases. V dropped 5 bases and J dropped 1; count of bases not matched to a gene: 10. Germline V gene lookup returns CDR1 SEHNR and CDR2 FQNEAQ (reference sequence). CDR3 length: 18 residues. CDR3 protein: CASSPTGTGPSGANVLTF. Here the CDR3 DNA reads TGTGCCAGCAGCCCGACCGGGACAGGACCTTCTGGGGCCAACGTCCTGACTTTC.

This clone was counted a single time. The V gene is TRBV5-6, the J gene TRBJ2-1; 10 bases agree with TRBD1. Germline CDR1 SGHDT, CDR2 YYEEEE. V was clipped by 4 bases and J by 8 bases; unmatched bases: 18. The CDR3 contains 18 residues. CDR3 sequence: CASSLKSLSGTGVDEQFF. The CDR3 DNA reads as TGTGCCAGCAGCCTAAAAAGCCTCTCCGGGACAGGGGTCGATGAGCAGTTCTTC.

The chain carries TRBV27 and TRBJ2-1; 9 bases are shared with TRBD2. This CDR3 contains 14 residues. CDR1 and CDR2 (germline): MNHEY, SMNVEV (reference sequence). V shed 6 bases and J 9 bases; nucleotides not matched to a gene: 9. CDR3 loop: CASRWAGGQSEQFF. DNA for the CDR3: TGTGCCAGCAGGTGGGCGGGGGGGCAGAGTGAGCAGTTCTTC.

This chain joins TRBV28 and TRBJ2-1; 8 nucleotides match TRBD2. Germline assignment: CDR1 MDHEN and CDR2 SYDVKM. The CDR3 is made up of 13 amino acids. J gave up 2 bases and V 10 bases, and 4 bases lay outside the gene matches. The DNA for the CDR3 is TGTGCCACTACTAGCGGAACCTACAATGAGCAGTTCTTC. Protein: CATTSGTYNEQFF.